These T cell receptor beta chains were read from a single sample in a study of pediatric ulcerative colitis. TCRdb's copy holds only in-frame clones and misses some; the assay was immunoSEQ multiplex PCR. The profile covers approximately 37,000 clones, with 75% appearing a single time and roughly 8.6% taken by the ten largest. The sequenced sample consisted of gut tissue. These receptors came from a boy younger than 18 with severe ulcerative colitis. Each CDR3 is given with its conserved first and last residue. The D gene is left open where the match is weak. A row's size may be missing; if present it is once, few, many or a size class.

j_call d_call v_call clone_size cdr3_nt cdr3_aa
TRBJ2-5 NA TRBV6-5 NA TGTGCCAGCAGTTACACGGCCGGAGGGACCCAGTACTTC CASSYTAGGTQYF
TRBJ2-1 NA TRBV2 NA TGTGCCAGCGGACAGTACAATGAGCAGTTCTTC CASGQYNEQFF
TRBJ2-1 TRBD1 TRBV5-4 NA TGTGCCAGCAGCACGGGACAGGGGGCGGGGAATGAGCAGTTCTTC CASSTGQGAGNEQFF
TRBJ2-2 NA TRBV6-1 NA TGTGCCAGCAGTGAGAGGGGGGACACCGGGGAGCTGTTTTTT CASSERGDTGELFF
TRBJ2-7 NA TRBV6-1 NA TGTGCCAGCAGTGATTCAACCTACGAGCAGTACTTC CASSDSTYEQYF
TRBJ2-1 NA TRBV7-8 NA TGTGCCAGCAGCTTAGTGATTGGCTCCTACAATGAGCAGTTCTTC CASSLVIGSYNEQFF
TRBJ1-2 NA TRBV7-6 NA TGTGCCAGCAGCACCGGGGGGGCGACCGGCTACACCTTC CASSTGGATGYTF
TRBJ2-7 NA TRBV6-1 NA TGTGCCAGCAGTGATAACGGCCGCTACGAGCAGTACTTC CASSDNGRYEQYF
TRBJ1-5 NA TRBV6-1 NA TGTGCCAGCAGGGCCTCGGACCATAGCAATCAGCCCCAGCATTTT CASRASDHSNQPQHF
TRBJ2-3 NA TRBV7-2 NA TGTGCCAGCAGCGCATCCCGCACAGATACGCAGTATTTT CASSASRTDTQYF
TRBJ1-1 NA TRBV11-2 NA TGTGCCAGCAGCCCGCCCTGGGGCATGAACACTGAAGCTTTCTTT CASSPPWGMNTEAFF
TRBJ2-7 NA TRBV14 NA TGTGCCAGCAGTTTGCAGGGTTCAGGCTACGAGCAGTACTTC CASSLQGSGYEQYF
TRBJ2-1 NA TRBV10-1 NA TGCGCCAGCAGTGAAACAACGCAAAACTCCTACAATGAGCAGTTCTTC CASSETTQNSYNEQFF
TRBJ2-7 NA TRBV29-1 NA TGCAGCGTTCGTCGTCGCGAACGGGACGGAAACTACGAGCAGTACTTC CSVRRRERDGNYEQYF
TRBJ1-1 NA TRBV5-6 NA TGTGCCAGCAGTCCAAGTAGCGGGACTGAAGCTTTCTTT CASSPSSGTEAFF
TRBJ1-1 NA TRBV10-3 NA TGTGCCATCAGTGAGGGACAGACCCGGGAGCCTGAAGCTTTCTTT CAISEGQTREPEAFF
TRBJ2-3 NA TRBV19 large TGTGCCAGTAGTATAGGCACAGATACGCAGTATTTT CASSIGTDTQYF
TRBJ2-7 TRBD2 TRBV13 NA TGTGCCAGCAGCCCTCGCGATTATGGTGGGGGGGCCTACGAGCAGTACTTC CASSPRDYGGGAYEQYF
TRBJ2-5 TRBD1 TRBV6-1 NA TGTGCCAGCAGTATCACAGGGGTCCAAGAGACCCAGTACTTC CASSITGVQETQYF
TRBJ2-7 NA TRBV28 NA TGTGCCAGCAGTTTTAGAGGGGGGTCCTCCTACGAGCAGTACTTC CASSFRGGSSYEQYF
TRBJ1-6 TRBD1 TRBV19 NA TGTGCCAGTAGTGCCGGACAGGGGAATAATTCACCCCTCCACTTT CASSAGQGNNSPLHF
TRBJ1-5 NA TRBV6-5 once TGTGCCAGCAGTTACGGAGGGGGCAATCAGCCCCAGCATTTT CASSYGGGNQPQHF
TRBJ1-1 TRBD1 TRBV19 NA TGTGCCAGTAGTATGCGGACAGGTCTAAAGAACACTGAAGCTTTCTTT CASSMRTGLKNTEAFF
TRBJ1-1 TRBD1 TRBV7-9 NA TGTGCCAGCAGCTTTAGGAGTGTTGGGACAGCTGAAGCTTTCTTT CASSFRSVGTAEAFF
TRBJ1-4 NA TRBV5-5 NA TGTGCCAGCAGCTTGTCGGACGGAGAAAAACTGTTTTTT CASSLSDGEKLFF
TRBJ2-7 NA TRBV9 NA TGTGCCAGCAGCGTAGGACAGGCCAGCTCCTACGAGCAGTACTTC CASSVGQASSYEQYF
TRBJ1-5 NA TRBV7-9 NA TGTGCCAGCAGCTTAGAGAAGGGACCAGTAGGATTT CASSLEKGPVGF
TRBJ2-7 NA TRBV6-5 few TGTGCCAGCAGTTACAGTATGAGCTCCTACGAGCAGTACTTC CASSYSMSSYEQYF
TRBJ2-7 NA TRBV4-1 NA TGCGCCAGCAGTCCCGGACATTCGAGCTCCTACGAGCAGTACTTC CASSPGHSSSYEQYF
TRBJ2-7 NA TRBV27 NA TGTGCCAGCAGTTTTGCCGGAGACCCCCTAGACGAGCAGTACTTC CASSFAGDPLDEQYF
TRBJ1-6 NA TRBV2 NA TGTGCCAGCAGTGGTGAGGGGACGAATAATTCACCCCTCCACTTT CASSGEGTNNSPLHF
TRBJ1-5 NA TRBV7-9 few TGTGCCAGCAGCTTAGGGACCGGACGACATCAGCCCCAGCATTTT CASSLGTGRHQPQHF
TRBJ2-7 TRBD1 TRBV9 NA TGTGCCAGCAGCGTTGACGGGACAGGTATCTACGAGCAGTACTTC CASSVDGTGIYEQYF
TRBJ2-6 NA TRBV7-9 NA TGTGCCAGCAGCTTAGCGGAGGGGTTCCTGGGGGCCAACGTCCTGACTTTC CASSLAEGFLGANVLTF
TRBJ1-2 NA TRBV6-6 NA TGTGCCAGCAGTAAGGGCGATGGAGGGAGGGATGGCTACACCTTC CASSKGDGGRDGYTF
TRBJ2-3 NA TRBV27 NA TGTGCCAGCAGCGAGACAGGCACAGATACGCAGTATTTT CASSETGTDTQYF
TRBJ2-7 NA TRBV9 NA TGTGCCAGCAGCGCAGGACGGATCTCCTACGAGCAGTACTTC CASSAGRISYEQYF
TRBJ1-2 NA TRBV10-3 NA TGTGCCATCAGTGAGTCGAATTGGGGCGGCTATGGCTACACCTTC CAISESNWGGYGYTF
TRBJ1-2 NA TRBV7-9 NA TGTGCCAGCAGCTTAGGAGATACAGGGAGCGGCTACACCTTC CASSLGDTGSGYTF
TRBJ2-2 TRBD1 TRBV4-1 NA TGCGCCAGCAGCCCTACAGGGGGCGCCGTAAACGGGGAGCTGTTTTTT CASSPTGGAVNGELFF